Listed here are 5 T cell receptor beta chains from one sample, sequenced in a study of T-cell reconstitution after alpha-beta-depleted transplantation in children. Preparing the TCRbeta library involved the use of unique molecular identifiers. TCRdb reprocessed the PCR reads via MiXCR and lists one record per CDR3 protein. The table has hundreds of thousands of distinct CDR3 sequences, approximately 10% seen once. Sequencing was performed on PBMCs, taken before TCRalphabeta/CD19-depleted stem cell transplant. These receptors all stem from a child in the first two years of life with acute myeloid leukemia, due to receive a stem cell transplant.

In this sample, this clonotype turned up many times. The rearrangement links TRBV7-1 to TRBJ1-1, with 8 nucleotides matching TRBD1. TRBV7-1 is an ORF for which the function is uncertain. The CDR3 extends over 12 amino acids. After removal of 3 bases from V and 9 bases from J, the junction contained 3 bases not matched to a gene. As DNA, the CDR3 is TGTGCCAGCAGCTCGGGACAGGCAAAAGCTTTCTTT. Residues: CASSSGQAKAFF.

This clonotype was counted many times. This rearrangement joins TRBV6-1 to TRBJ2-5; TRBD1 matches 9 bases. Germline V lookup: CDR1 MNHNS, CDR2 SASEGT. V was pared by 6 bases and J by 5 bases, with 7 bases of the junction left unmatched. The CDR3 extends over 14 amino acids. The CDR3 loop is CASSAGTGFETQYF. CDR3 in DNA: TGTGCCAGCAGCGCCGGGACAGGGTTTGAGACCCAGTACTTC.

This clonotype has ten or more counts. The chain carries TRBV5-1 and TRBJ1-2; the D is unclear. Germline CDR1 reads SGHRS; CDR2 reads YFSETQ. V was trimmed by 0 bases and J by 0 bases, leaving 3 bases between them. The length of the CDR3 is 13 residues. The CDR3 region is CASSLESNYGYTF. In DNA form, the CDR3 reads TGCGCCAGCAGCTTGGAGTCTAACTATGGCTACACCTTC.

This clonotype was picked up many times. CDR3 in DNA: TGTGCCAGCAATCTTATGCTAGCGGGAGGTCCGAAGCACTACGAGCAGTACTTC. It translates to CASNLMLAGGPKHYEQYF. The V gene is TRBV11-2, the J gene TRBJ2-7; TRBD2 matches at 11 bases. The J segment lost 3 bases and the V segment lost 7 bases, leaving 17 bases of the junction unmatched. CDR1 is SGHAT, CDR2 FQNNGV, per germline. This CDR3 region has 18 residues.

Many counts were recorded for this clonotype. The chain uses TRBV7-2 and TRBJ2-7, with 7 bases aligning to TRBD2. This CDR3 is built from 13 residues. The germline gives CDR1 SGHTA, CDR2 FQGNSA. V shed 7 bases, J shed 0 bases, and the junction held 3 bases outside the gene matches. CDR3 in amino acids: CASMGRGSYEQYF. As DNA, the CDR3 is TGTGCCAGCATGGGGAGGGGCTCCTACGAGCAGTACTTC. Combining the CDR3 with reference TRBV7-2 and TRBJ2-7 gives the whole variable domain GAGVSQSPSNKVTEKGKDVELRCDPISGHTALYWYRQSLGQGLEFLIYFQGNSAPDKSGLPSDRFSAERTGGSVSTLTIQRTQQEDSAVYLCASMGRGSYEQYFGPGTRLTVT.